The sequence of this T cell receptor beta chain was determined in a study of T cell repertoires in cytomegalovirus infection. Study-wide context: Carrying CMV and the relevant HLA type showed in public TCR beta signatures.

Notes on this clonotype: Just one base apart from a much larger clone, this may be a read error.

The CDR3 loop spans 13 amino acids. V lost 6 bases, J lost 0 bases, and 8 bases lay in between. Using its own MiXCR run on the reads, TCRdb lists one record per CDR3 protein. The table records approximately 200,000 distinct CDR3 sequences, about 30% of them present only once. The sequencing sample was made of PBMCs. The sequence came from a human donor in good health (CMV status not recorded). Some clones in this sample may be carry-over from other donors' samples. V usage is TRBV12-3 or TRBV12-4 and J usage is TRBJ1-1; weak D call: TRBD1 (5 bases). The CDR3 loop reads CASSRDVNTEAFF. The CDR3 DNA reads as TGTGCCAGCAGCCGGGACGTGAACACTGAAGCTTTCTTT.